The T cell receptor (beta chain) under discussion was sequenced for a study of control samples from healthy donors and cancer patients. The CDR3 is 17 residues long. V was pared by 4 bases and J by 4 bases, with 14 bases of the junction left unmatched. From germline, CDR1 is SGHDT and CDR2 YYEEEE. The method was immunoSEQ multiplex PCR; TCRdb's version includes in-frame clones alone and lacks a portion of them. Found here are roughly 80,000 clones, 88% of them singletons; the top ten hold under 7.5%. Sequencing was performed on blood. The chain carries TRBV5-6 and TRBJ2-5; TRBD1 aligns across 9 bases. The clonotype was recovered from a woman between 50 and 59 years old in good health. The CDR3 DNA is TGTGCCAGCAGCCTGATAACCGGGACAGGGAAGGGAGAGACCCAGTACTTC. Protein sequence: CASSLITGTGKGETQYF.